Sequencing of this T cell receptor (beta chain) was carried out in a study of T cell responses to AZD1222 COVID-19 vaccine. Study findings and constraints: Across spike, vaccine-associated CD4 TCRs were found, dominant at 160-218 and 743-854. Just a handful of AZD1222 recipients tested seropositive at baseline. Donors were mostly white British, more females; clonal diversity possibly underestimated.

Trimming cost V 4 bases and J 0 bases; bases outside gene matches: 8. There are 16 residues in the CDR3. Germline assignment: CDR1 MNHEY and CDR2 SVGEGT. The data were produced by immunoSEQ multiplex PCR, yet TCRdb's version contains in-frame clones alone and is incomplete. Among fewer than 150,000 clones listed, around 92% were seen once. Points on this clone: Antigen unknown.

The starting material was peripheral blood, obtained on day 0 of AZD1222 vaccination. This receptor was obtained from an adult in good health. J is TRBJ1-1 and V is TRBV6-2 or TRBV6-3; 7 bases agree with TRBD1. The CDR3 is CASSFRRDSMNTEAFF. The CDR3 DNA is TGTGCCAGCAGTTTCCGACGGGACAGCATGAACACTGAAGCTTTCTTT.